The 25 T cell receptor beta chains presented below share a single source sample, sequenced in a study of T cells after yellow fever vaccination. Each CDR3 protein is one row after TCRdb ran MiXCR on the 5' RACE reads. The sample includes 250,000 to 400,000 distinct CDR3 sequences, about 4% of them seen just once. The sequences come from PBMCs, collected 5 days after the yellow fever booster vaccination. These receptors all stem from a young man who received the YFV17D yellow fever vaccine.

This clonotype has ten or more counts. The gene calls are TRBV5-1 and TRBJ2-3; D is unresolved. V lost 2 bases and J lost 0, with 7 bases in between. This CDR3 has 14 amino acids. Looked up from germline, CDR1 is SGHRS and CDR2 is YFSETQ. This CDR3 reads CASSFGSSTDTQYF. The CDR3 nucleotides read TGCGCCAGCAGCTTTGGCTCGAGCACAGATACGCAGTATTTT. The whole variable domain, filled in from reference TRBV5-1 and TRBJ2-3, reads KAGVTQTPRYLIKTRGQQVTLSCSPISGHRSVSWYQQTPGQGLQFLFEYFSETQRNKGNFPGRFSGRQFSNSRSEMNVSTLELGDSALYLCASSFGSSTDTQYFGPGTRLTVL.

Only a few counts were recorded for this clonotype. This chain links TRBV6-2 or TRBV6-3 with TRBJ1-5, with 7 bases lining up with TRBD1. The CDR3 is 14 amino acids. Germline V gene lookup returns CDR1 MNHEY and CDR2 SVGEGT. Trimming cost V 4 bases and J 6 bases; bases outside gene matches: 6. The CDR3 bases are TGTGCCAGCAGTTCTGACAGGGAGGTTCAGCCCCAGCATTTT. It yields the protein CASSSDREVQPQHF.

The chain links TRBV2 to TRBJ2-7; D is unclear. V gave up 5 bases and J gave up 5 bases, with 10 bases separating them. Per the germline V gene, CDR1 is SNHLY and CDR2 is FYNNEI. The CDR3 loop spans 12 amino acids. The CDR3 reads CASSFIPDEQYF. The DNA for the CDR3 is TGTGCCAGCAGTTTCATCCCGGACGAGCAGTACTTC.

This clonotype was observed at least ten times. The chain is built from TRBV11-3 and TRBJ1-1; TRBD1 matches at 8 bases. Trimming took 5 bases from V and 5 from J; bases not matched to a gene: 4. CDR1 SGHNT and CDR2 YENEEA come from the germline V gene. CDR3 length: 13 amino acids. The CDR3: CASSLDRETEAFF. The CDR3 DNA reads as TGTGCCAGCAGCCTGGACAGGGAGACTGAAGCTTTCTTT.

This clonotype was recorded many times. V gene TRBV11-2 combines with J gene TRBJ1-6; D is undetermined. Germline CDR1 reads SGHAT; CDR2 reads FQNNGV. V lost 3 bases to trimming and J lost 2 bases, with 2 bases between them. This CDR3 has 13 amino acids. The CDR3 bases are TGTGCCAGCAGCTTCACCTATAATTCACCCCTCCACTTT. Translating it yields CASSFTYNSPLHF.

This clonotype appeared many times. The rearrangement joins TRBV12-3 or TRBV12-4 to TRBJ2-5; the match to TRBD1 covers 8 bases. V lost 1 base, J lost 2 bases, and 3 bases stayed unmatched. The CDR3 is made up of 15 amino acids. For the CDR3, the DNA is TGTGCCAGCAGTTTAGGGACAGGGAAACAAGAGACCCAGTACTTC. Its translation is CASSLGTGKQETQYF.

This clonotype occurred many times. CDR3 DNA sequence: TGCAGTGCTGCCGTAGGGGAAGCTTTCTTT. Residues: CSAAVGEAFF. V and J are TRBV20-1 and TRBJ1-1; no clear D gene. The V and J ends lost 5 bases and 8 bases respectively, with 9 bases between them. Germline V gives CDR1 DFQATT, CDR2 SNEGSKA (reference sequence). The CDR3 extends over 10 amino acids.

This clonotype has just one count. This sequence joins TRBV20-1 and TRBJ2-5; possibly TRBD1 for D (5 bases). Germline assignment: CDR1 DFQATT and CDR2 SNEGSKA (reference sequence). V lost 0 bases and J 5 bases, leaving 13 bases between the germline ends. This CDR3 is 14 amino acids long. The CDR3 spells CSARDPRSGETQYF. In nucleotides, the CDR3 is TGCAGTGCTAGAGATCCCCGGTCAGGGGAGACCCAGTACTTC.

In its sample, this clonotype was seen many times. V gene TRBV7-8 combines with J gene TRBJ1-5; no reliable D call. V was shortened by 0 bases and J by 5 bases, with 8 bases between the two germline ends. The V gene's germline CDR1 is SGHVS and CDR2 FQNEAQ. The CDR3 covers 14 residues. The CDR3 DNA is TGTGCCAGCAGCTTAGCGACCTCTGATCAGCCCCAGCATTTT. Amino acid sequence: CASSLATSDQPQHF. Full variable domain (remainder filled in from reference TRBV7-8 and TRBJ1-5): GAGVSQSPRYKVAKRGQDVALRCDPISGHVSLFWYQQALGQGPEFLTYFQNEAQLDKSGLPSDRFFAERPEGSVSTLKIQRTQQEDSAVYLCASSLATSDQPQHFGDGTRLSIL.

This rearrangement joins TRBV24-1 to TRBJ2-5, with 7 positions matching TRBD2. Trimming removed 1 base from V and 3 bases from J; junction bases left unmatched: 4. This CDR3 region has 15 residues. Germline lookup yields CDR1 KGHDR and CDR2 SFDVKD. DNA for the CDR3: TGTGCCACCAGTGATTTAAAGCGGGGAGAAGAGACCCAGTACTTC. It yields the protein CATSDLKRGEETQYF.

This clonotype has more than one count but fewer than ten. The V and J genes are TRBV6-5 and TRBJ2-7; D ambiguous. CDR1 MNHEY and CDR2 SVGAGI come from the germline V gene. The CDR3 has 12 residues. V gave up 8 bases and J gave up 6 bases, with 14 bases separating them. This CDR3 is CASLYVMGEQYF. The CDR3, as DNA: TGTGCCAGCCTCTACGTCATGGGCGAGCAGTACTTC.

The chain employs TRBV18 and TRBJ2-5, with D perhaps TRBD1 (7 bases). Trimming removed 3 bases at V and 2 bases at J, with 16 bases between. Germline V gene data show CDR1 as KGHSH and CDR2 as LQKENI. This CDR3 has 16 amino acids. This CDR3 reads CASSPRTGGSQETQYF. The DNA of the CDR3 is TGTGCCAGCTCACCTCGGACAGGAGGGTCACAAGAGACCCAGTACTTC.

At least ten counts were recorded for this clonotype. The chain is built from TRBV11-2 and TRBJ2-7; D is unclear. The CDR3 sequence is 13 residues long. The V and J ends lost 0 bases and 4 bases respectively, with 7 bases between them. Germline lookup yields CDR1 SGHAT and CDR2 FQNNGV. The CDR3: CASSLDRGYEQYV. CDR3 in DNA: TGTGCCAGCAGCTTAGATCGAGGTTACGAGCAGTACGTC.

V usage is TRBV9 and J usage is TRBJ2-1; 9 nucleotides match TRBD1. In germline, CDR1 is SGDLS, CDR2 YYNGEE. The V gene end was trimmed by 0 bases and the J gene end by 2 bases; junction bases not matched to a gene: 6. The CDR3 sequence is 17 residues long. The CDR3 coding sequence is TGTGCCAGCAGCGTAGAAGGTAACAGGGGGCCCTACAATGAGCAGTTCTTC. Amino acid sequence: CASSVEGNRGPYNEQFF.

V and J are TRBV20-1 and TRBJ2-1; 7 bases align to TRBD2. Germline loops: CDR1 DFQATT, CDR2 SNEGSKA (reference sequence). The trim removed 5 bases at V and 4 bases at J, leaving 8 bases unmatched. The CDR3 consists of 14 residues. The CDR3 here is CSASERGRYNEQFF. For the CDR3, the DNA is TGCAGTGCTTCTGAGCGGGGAAGGTACAATGAGCAGTTCTTC.

This clonotype showed up many times. The gene calls are TRBV28 and TRBJ2-5, with D unresolved. In germline, CDR1 is MDHEN, CDR2 SYDVKM. The CDR3 is 13 residues long. V lost 5 bases and J lost 5, with 12 bases in between. The DNA of the CDR3 is TGTGCCAGCAGTCCGGTCTGGTCGGAGACCCAGTACTTC. Its translation: CASSPVWSETQYF.

Many counts were recorded for this clonotype. The chain links TRBV7-8 to TRBJ1-1; a weak D match, TRBD1 (5 bases). Germline CDR1 SGHVS, CDR2 FQNEAQ. V shed 7 bases and J shed 0 bases, with 18 bases lying between them. The CDR3 runs to 16 residues. The CDR3 loop is CASTTGRFYMNTEAFF. The CDR3 bases are TGTGCCAGCACAACGGGGCGTTTCTACATGAACACTGAAGCTTTCTTT.

This chain connects TRBV20-1 to TRBJ1-6; D gene uncertain. The CDR3 totals 15 residues. Trimming pared 8 bases from V and 4 bases from J, leaving 18 bases between. The germline V gene has CDR1 DFQATT and CDR2 SNEGSKA (reference sequence). The CDR3 coding sequence is TGCAGTTCGAAGGCGGCGCAGACTTATAATTCACCCCTCCACTTT. Translating it yields CSSKAAQTYNSPLHF.

The genes are TRBV9 and TRBJ2-1; no reliable D call. The V end lost 0 bases, the J end lost 0 bases, and 10 bases lay between the germline ends. Germline V CDR1 and CDR2: SGDLS, YYNGEE. The CDR3 is made up of 16 amino acids. The CDR3 nucleotides are TGTGCCAGCAGCGTAGCCGGACCAAGCTCCTACAATGAGCAGTTCTTC. Residues: CASSVAGPSSYNEQFF.

Many counts were recorded for this clonotype. The gene calls are TRBV18 and TRBJ2-3, with a possible D match to TRBD2 (6 bases). The length of the CDR3 is 15 residues. The ends were cut back, 6 bases at V and 4 bases at J, with 17 bases in the middle. Per germline, CDR1 KGHSH and CDR2 LQKENI. The CDR3 region is CASSPRGGVADTQYF. The DNA for the CDR3 is TGTGCCAGCTCTCCGCGCGGAGGGGTGGCAGATACGCAGTATTTT.

This clonotype was detected only a few times. The chain links TRBV7-2 to TRBJ2-2; D gene ambiguous. The CDR3 runs to 16 residues. V was pared by 1 base and J by 1 base, with 10 bases between. Germline CDR1 is SGHTA and CDR2 is FQGNSA. In nucleotides, the CDR3 is TGTGCCAGCAGCTTAGTATCCGATAGGAACACCGGGGAGCTGTTTTTT. It is translated as CASSLVSDRNTGELFF.

The chain couples TRBV25-1 to TRBJ2-5; D tentatively fits TRBD1 or TRBD2 (6 bases each). The CDR3 sequence is 16 residues long. Germline CDR1 is MGHDK and CDR2 is SYGVNS. V gave up 6 bases and J gave up 1 base, with 18 bases separating them. CDR3 loop: CASRGFGGDSQETQYF. Written as DNA, the CDR3 is TGTGCCAGCAGAGGGTTCGGGGGCGATTCCCAAGAGACCCAGTACTTC.

This clonotype occurred many times. The V call is TRBV5-1, the J call TRBJ2-2; D is possibly TRBD1 or TRBD2 (5 bases each). V lost 1 base, J lost 9 bases, and 25 bases lay in between. This CDR3 spans 18 amino acids. Per germline, CDR1 SGHRS and CDR2 YFSETQ. This chain's CDR3 is CASSLSYGTQGPGRELFF. CDR3 DNA sequence: TGCGCCAGCAGCTTGTCGTACGGGACCCAAGGCCCAGGCCGGGAGCTGTTTTTT. Full variable domain (remainder filled in from reference TRBV5-1 and TRBJ2-2): KAGVTQTPRYLIKTRGQQVTLSCSPISGHRSVSWYQQTPGQGLQFLFEYFSETQRNKGNFPGRFSGRQFSNSRSEMNVSTLELGDSALYLCASSLSYGTQGPGRELFFGEGSRLTVL.

This clonotype turned up a few times. CDR3 nucleotides: TGCGCCAGCAGCCGGACTAGCGGGGGCGGTCAAGAGACCCAGTACTTC. Translating it yields CASSRTSGGGQETQYF. The gene calls are TRBV5-1 and TRBJ2-5; 13 bases line up with TRBD2. Germline CDR1 is SGHRS and CDR2 is YFSETQ. The ends lost 4 bases at V and 2 bases at J; junction bases unmatched: 5. The CDR3 extends over 16 amino acids.

This clonotype was observed a few times. V usage is TRBV5-4 and J usage is TRBJ1-1, with a tentative D call TRBD1 (6 bases). Germline CDR1 and CDR2: SGHNT and YYREEE (reference sequence). This CDR3 region has 13 residues. V was pared by 5 bases and J by 11 bases, with 19 bases between. For the CDR3, the DNA is TGTGCCAGCAGAATGACAGACACGGGGGCTGCTTTCTTT. Its protein product is CASRMTDTGAAFF.